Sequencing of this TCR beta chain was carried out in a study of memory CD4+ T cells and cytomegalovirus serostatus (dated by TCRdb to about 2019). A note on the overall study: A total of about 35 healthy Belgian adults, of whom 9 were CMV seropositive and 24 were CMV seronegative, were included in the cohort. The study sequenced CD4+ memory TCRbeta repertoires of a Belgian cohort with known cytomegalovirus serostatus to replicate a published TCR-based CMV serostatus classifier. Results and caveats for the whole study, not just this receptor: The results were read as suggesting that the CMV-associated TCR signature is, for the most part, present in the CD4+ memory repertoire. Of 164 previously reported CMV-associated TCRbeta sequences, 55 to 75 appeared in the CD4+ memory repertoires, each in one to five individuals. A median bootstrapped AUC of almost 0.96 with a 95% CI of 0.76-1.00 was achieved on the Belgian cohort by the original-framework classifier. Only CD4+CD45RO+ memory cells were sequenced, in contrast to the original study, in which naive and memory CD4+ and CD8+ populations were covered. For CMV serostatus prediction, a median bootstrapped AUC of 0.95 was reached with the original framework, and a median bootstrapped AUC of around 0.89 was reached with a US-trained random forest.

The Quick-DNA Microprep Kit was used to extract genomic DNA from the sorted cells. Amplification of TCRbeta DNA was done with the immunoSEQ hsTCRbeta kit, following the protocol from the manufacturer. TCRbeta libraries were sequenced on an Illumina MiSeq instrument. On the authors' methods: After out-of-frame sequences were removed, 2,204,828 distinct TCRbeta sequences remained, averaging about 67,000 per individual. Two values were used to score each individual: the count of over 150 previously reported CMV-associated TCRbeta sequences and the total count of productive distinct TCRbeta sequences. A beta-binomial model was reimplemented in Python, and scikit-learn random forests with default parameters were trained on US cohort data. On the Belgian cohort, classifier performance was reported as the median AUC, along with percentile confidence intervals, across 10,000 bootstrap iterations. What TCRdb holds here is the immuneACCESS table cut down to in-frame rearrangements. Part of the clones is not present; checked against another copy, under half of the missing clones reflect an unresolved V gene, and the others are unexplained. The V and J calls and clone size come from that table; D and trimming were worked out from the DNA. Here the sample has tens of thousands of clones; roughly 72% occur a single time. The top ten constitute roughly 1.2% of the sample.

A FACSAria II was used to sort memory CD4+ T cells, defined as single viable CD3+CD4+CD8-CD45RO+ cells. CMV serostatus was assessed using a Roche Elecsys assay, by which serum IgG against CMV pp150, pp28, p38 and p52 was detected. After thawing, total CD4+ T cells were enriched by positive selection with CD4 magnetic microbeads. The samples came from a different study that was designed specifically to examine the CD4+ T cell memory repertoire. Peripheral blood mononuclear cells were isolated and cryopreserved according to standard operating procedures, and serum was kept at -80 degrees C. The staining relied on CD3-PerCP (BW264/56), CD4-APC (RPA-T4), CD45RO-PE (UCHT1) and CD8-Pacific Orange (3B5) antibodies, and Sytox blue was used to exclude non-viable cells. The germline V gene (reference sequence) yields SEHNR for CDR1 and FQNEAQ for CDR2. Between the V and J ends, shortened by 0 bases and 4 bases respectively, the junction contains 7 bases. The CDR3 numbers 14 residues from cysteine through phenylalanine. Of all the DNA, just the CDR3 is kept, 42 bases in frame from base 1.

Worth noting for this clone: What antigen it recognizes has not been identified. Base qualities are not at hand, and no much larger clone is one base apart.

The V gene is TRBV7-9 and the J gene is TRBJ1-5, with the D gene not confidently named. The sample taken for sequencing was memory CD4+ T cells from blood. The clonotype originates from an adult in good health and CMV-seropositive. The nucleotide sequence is TGTGCCAGCAGCTTAGCACAGAAGAATCAGCCCCAGCATTTT. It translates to CASSLAQKNQPQHF.